In this sample, the clone carrying this T cell receptor (beta chain) is medium-sized. CDR1 and CDR2 from the germline V gene are LGHNA and YSLEER. The CDR3 extends over 17 amino acids. V shed 3 bases and J 6 bases; nucleotides not matched to a gene: 13. The sample originates from a study of technical replicates of blood from several donors. Sequencing used immunoSEQ multiplex PCR; TCRdb keeps in-frame clones, though not all of them. The sample includes 45,000 to 60,000 clones, 86% of them seen just once. The sequence came from a human donor in good health. Some clones in this sample may be carry-over from other donors' samples. The chain carries TRBV4-3 and TRBJ2-3; TRBD2 aligns across 9 bases. The sample taken for sequencing was PBMCs. CDR3 residues: CASSHSALAGVADTQYF. The CDR3, as DNA: TGCGCCAGCAGCCACTCAGCCTTAGCGGGAGTAGCGGATACGCAGTATTTT.